The present T cell receptor beta chain was sequenced within a study of shared clonotypes between healthy human individuals. CD45RO+ cells were combined with CCR7-negative CD45RA+ TemRA cells to form CD8 memory. This clone was recorded once. The antigen is not known. General study findings and limits: Estimated richness was generally greater in naive than memory subsets. It was anticipated that sequencing depth would influence how many clonotypes donors shared.

Sorted-subset replicate PCR reactions contained approximately 190 ng DNA, corresponding to some 30,000 T cell genomes. This table comes from immunoSEQ multiplex PCR, and its TCRdb copy is limited to in-frame clones, with some not included. The sample has around 690,000 clones, roughly 87% seen once; the top ten hold 30% to 35%. The TCR sequence derives from a man aged 18 to 30 in good health. Some clones in this sample may be carry-over from other donors' samples. Material: memory CD8+ T cells from PBMCs. Noted subset: CD45RO+ cells pooled with CCR7-negative TemRA cells.

The CDR3 here is CASSPSQLSGNTIYF. The CDR3 DNA is TGTGCCAGCAGCCCATCCCAGCTCTCTGGAAACACCATATATTTT. This rearrangement joins TRBV27 to TRBJ1-3; D not certain. Trimming removed 6 bases at V and 0 bases at J, with 12 bases between. The CDR3 is 15 residues long. Germline V gene data show CDR1 as MNHEY and CDR2 as SMNVEV (reference sequence).